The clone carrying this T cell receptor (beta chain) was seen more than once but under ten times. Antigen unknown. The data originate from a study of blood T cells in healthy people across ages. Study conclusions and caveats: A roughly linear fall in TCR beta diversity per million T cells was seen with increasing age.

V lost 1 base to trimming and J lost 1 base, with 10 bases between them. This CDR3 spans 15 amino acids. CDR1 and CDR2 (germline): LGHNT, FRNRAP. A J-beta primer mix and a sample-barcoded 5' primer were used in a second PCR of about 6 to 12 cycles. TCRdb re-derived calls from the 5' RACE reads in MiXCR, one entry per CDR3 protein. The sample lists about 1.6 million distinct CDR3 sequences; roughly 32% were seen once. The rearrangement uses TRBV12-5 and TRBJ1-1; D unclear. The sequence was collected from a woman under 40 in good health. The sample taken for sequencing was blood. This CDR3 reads CASGLDSRPNTEAFF. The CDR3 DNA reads TGTGCTAGTGGTTTGGACTCGAGACCGAACACTGAAGCTTTCTTT.